Below are 18 T cell receptor beta chains sequenced from a single sample in a study of blood T cells in healthy people across ages. PCR was performed a second time for about 7 to 12 cycles using a sample-barcoded 5' primer and a J-beta primer mix. Using its own MiXCR run on the 5' RACE reads, TCRdb lists one record per CDR3 protein. This table has more than 800,000 distinct CDR3 sequences, more than 35% appearing once. The sample taken for sequencing was blood. These receptor sequences come from a woman aged 60 to 75 in good health.

This clonotype was counted only a few times. This chain links TRBV5-1 with TRBJ2-1; D possibly corresponds to TRBD2 (7 bases). CDR1 is SGHRS, CDR2 YFSETQ, per germline. The CDR3 totals 15 residues. Trimming stripped 0 bases from V and 4 bases from J, with 11 bases between. CDR3 coding DNA: TGCGCCAGCAGCTTGGGGGGGGGCAGATACAATGAGCAGTTCTTC. Protein sequence: CASSLGGGRYNEQFF.

The chain couples TRBV9 to TRBJ2-7, with 10 positions matching TRBD2. With V trimmed by 0 bases and J by 4 bases, 13 bases remained unmatched. This CDR3 has 18 amino acids. Germline V gene sequence: CDR1 SGDLS, CDR2 YYNGEE. CDR3 region: CASSVGQGASGRMYEQYF. The CDR3 bases are TGTGCCAGCAGCGTAGGGCAAGGCGCTAGCGGGAGAATGTACGAGCAGTACTTC.

The chain uses TRBV27 and TRBJ2-4; D remains unclear. The DNA end favors TRBJ2-7, so the J call may be wrong. The CDR3 length is 16 residues. Per germline, CDR1 MNHEY and CDR2 SMNVEV (reference sequence). The CDR3, as DNA: TGTGCCAGCAGTTTACTCCCAAGGCCTGAAACCTACGAGCAGTACTTC. This codes for CASSLLPRPETYEQYF.

V is TRBV5-6 and J is TRBJ2-1; TRBD1 matches at 10 bases. V was pared by 4 bases and J by 10 bases, with 8 bases of the junction left unmatched. The CDR3 runs to 14 residues. Germline V gene sequence: CDR1 SGHDT, CDR2 YYEEEE. Here the CDR3 DNA reads TGTGCCAGCAGCCGGACAGGGGGGGACTACGAGCAGTTCTTC. Residues: CASSRTGGDYEQFF.

A few counts support this clonotype. The chain couples TRBV28 to TRBJ2-7; 12 bases agree with TRBD2. V lost 6 bases, J lost 2 bases, and 11 bases stayed unmatched. CDR1 is MDHEN and CDR2 is SYDVKM in the germline V gene. CDR3 size: 17 residues. The CDR3 bases are TGTGCCAGCAGCTCCACTAGCGGGGGGAGGGGACCCTACGAGCAGTACTTC. This encodes CASSSTSGGRGPYEQYF.

This clonotype was seen only a few times. The J gene is TRBJ2-1, the V gene TRBV12-3 or TRBV12-4; TRBD2 aligns across 11 bases. The CDR3 is made up of 14 amino acids. The trim removed 6 bases at V and 9 bases at J, leaving 7 bases unmatched. CDR3 residues: CASRRTSGSVEQFF. The CDR3 DNA is TGTGCCAGCAGACGAACTAGCGGGAGCGTTGAGCAGTTCTTC.

The V gene is TRBV7-2, the J gene TRBJ2-1; D perhaps matches TRBD2 (6 bases). Germline CDR1 and CDR2: SGHTA and FQGNSA. The CDR3 contains 14 residues. V lost 5 bases and J lost 9, with 17 bases in between. This CDR3 is CASSVDELTSEQFF. DNA of the CDR3: TGTGCCAGCAGCGTAGACGAATTGACTAGTGAGCAGTTCTTC.

This sequence joins TRBV11-3 and TRBJ2-7; 9 bases are shared with TRBD2. Germline V lookup: CDR1 SGHNT, CDR2 YENEEA. The CDR3 length is 16 residues. V gave up 4 bases and J gave up 7 bases; unmatched junction bases: 14. DNA of the CDR3: TGTGCCAGCAGCTCAGAGGGGCTTAGCGGGAGAAATGAGCAGTACTTC. Its translation: CASSSEGLSGRNEQYF.

The V gene is TRBV12-3 or TRBV12-4, the J gene TRBJ2-1; the D is unclear. The CDR3 totals 16 residues. The V end was cut by 3 bases, the J end by 0 bases, with 12 bases between. CDR3 region: CASSFGNPSSYNEQFF. The CDR3 DNA reads TGTGCCAGCAGTTTTGGAAACCCCTCCTCCTACAATGAGCAGTTCTTC.

J is TRBJ1-2 and V is TRBV27; TRBD1 matches at 7 bases. The length of the CDR3 is 16 residues. Trimming took 4 bases from V and 2 from J; bases not matched to a gene: 10. The germline CDR1 and CDR2 sequences are MNHEY and SMNVEV (reference sequence). CDR3 loop: CASSSLGQARNYGYTF. For the CDR3, the DNA is TGTGCCAGCAGTTCCCTAGGACAGGCGAGAAACTATGGCTACACCTTC.

In this sample, this clonotype turned up a few times. The gene calls are TRBV29-1 and TRBJ2-1; 7 bases map to TRBD2. The end of the DNA fits TRBJ2-7 better, so the J call may be wrong. This CDR3 has 16 amino acids. Germline assignment: CDR1 SQVTM and CDR2 ANQGSEA. CDR3 in amino acids: CSVEDPGRASYNEQYF. The CDR3 DNA follows: TGCAGCGTTGAAGACCCAGGGAGGGCCTCCTACAATGAGCAGTACTTC.

This chain uses TRBV20-1 with TRBJ2-7; no clear D gene. V was clipped by 5 bases and J by 1 base, with 9 bases between them. The CDR3 runs to 12 residues. Germline lookup yields CDR1 DFQATT and CDR2 SNEGSKA (reference sequence). Here the CDR3 DNA reads TGCAGTGCTGGGGTTACGTCCTACGAGCAGTACTTC. Translating gives CSAGVTSYEQYF.

The chain links TRBV15 to TRBJ1-2; no firm D call. Germline V gene sequence: CDR1 LNHNV, CDR2 YYDKDF (reference sequence). The V end lost 0 bases, the J end lost 0 bases, and 8 bases lay between the germline ends. There are 15 residues in the CDR3. The CDR3 coding sequence is TGTGCCACCAGCAGAGACGCCACACCTAACTATGGCTACACCTTC. Protein sequence: CATSRDATPNYGYTF.

This clonotype was seen just once. V and J are TRBV7-9 and TRBJ2-1, with 15 positions matching TRBD2. CDR3 length equals 20 residues. J gave up 0 bases and V 5 bases, and 11 bases lay outside the gene matches. Germline V gene data show CDR1 as SEHNR and CDR2 as FQNEAQ (reference sequence). The CDR3 loop is CASSQIGLAGGPSSYNEQFF. As DNA, the CDR3 is TGTGCCAGCAGCCAAATCGGACTAGCGGGAGGGCCGAGCTCCTACAATGAGCAGTTCTTC.

The chain recombines TRBV20-1 with TRBJ1-4, with 9 bases aligning to TRBD1. Per germline, CDR1 DFQATT and CDR2 SNEGSKA (reference sequence). After removal of 3 bases from V and 0 bases from J, the junction contained 14 bases not matched to a gene. This CDR3 has 19 amino acids. The CDR3 DNA sequence: TGCAGTGCTAGCCAGGCGGGACAGGGAAAAATTGCAACTAATGAAAAACTGTTTTTT. Residues: CSASQAGQGKIATNEKLFF.

The chain carries TRBV5-1 and TRBJ1-1; D is undetermined. Deletions cut 4 bases from V and 5 bases from J, with 21 bases between. The germline gives CDR1 SGHRS, CDR2 YFSETQ. This CDR3 is 16 amino acids long. Written as DNA, the CDR3 is TGCGCCAGCAGCCCCAAAGTAGGGAGAGGAGGAACTGAAGCTTTCTTT. Amino acid sequence: CASSPKVGRGGTEAFF.

This clonotype appeared once. The V gene is TRBV6-1, the J gene TRBJ2-7; 8 nucleotides agree with TRBD1. With 1 base clipped from V and 2 bases from J, the junction kept 4 bases outside the gene matches. The germline CDR1 and CDR2 sequences are MNHNS and SASEGT. This CDR3 is built from 15 residues. In DNA, the CDR3 is TGTGCCAGCAGTGAAGGGCCACAGGGGGCCTACGAGCAGTACTTC. It is translated as CASSEGPQGAYEQYF.

This chain joins TRBV7-8 and TRBJ2-7; 11 bases fit TRBD2. The CDR3 consists of 16 residues. V was clipped by 2 bases and J by 2 bases; unmatched bases: 5. Germline V gene data show CDR1 as SGHVS and CDR2 as FQNEAQ. The CDR3 here is CASSLRGLADPYEQYF. CDR3 DNA: TGTGCCAGCAGCTTAAGGGGACTAGCGGATCCCTACGAGCAGTACTTC. Drawing the rest from reference TRBV7-8 and TRBJ2-7, the complete variable domain is GAGVSQSPRYKVAKRGQDVALRCDPISGHVSLFWYQQALGQGPEFLTYFQNEAQLDKSGLPSDRFFAERPEGSVSTLKIQRTQQEDSAVYLCASSLRGLADPYEQYFGPGTRLTVT.